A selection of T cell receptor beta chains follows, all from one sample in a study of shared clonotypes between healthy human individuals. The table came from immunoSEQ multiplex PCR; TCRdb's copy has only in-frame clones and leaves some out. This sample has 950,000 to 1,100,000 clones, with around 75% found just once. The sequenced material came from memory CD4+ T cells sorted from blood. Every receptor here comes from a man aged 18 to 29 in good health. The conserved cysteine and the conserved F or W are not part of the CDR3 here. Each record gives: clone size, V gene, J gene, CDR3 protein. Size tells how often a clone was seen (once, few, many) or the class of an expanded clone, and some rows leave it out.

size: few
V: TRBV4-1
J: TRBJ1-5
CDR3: ASSQNPGQGYQPQH

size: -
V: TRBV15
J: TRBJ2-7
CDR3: ATRGGGRGESEQY

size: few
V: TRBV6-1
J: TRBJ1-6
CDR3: ASSETGGSPLH

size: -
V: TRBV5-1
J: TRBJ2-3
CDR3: ASSPWTSGHTDTQY

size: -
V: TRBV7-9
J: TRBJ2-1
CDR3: ASSPHETGPNEQF

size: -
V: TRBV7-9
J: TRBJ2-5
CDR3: ASSLGVGGNGQETQY

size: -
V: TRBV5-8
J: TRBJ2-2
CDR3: ASSLALAGGTGELF

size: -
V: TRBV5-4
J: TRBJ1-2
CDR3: ASSLTGQGSDGYT

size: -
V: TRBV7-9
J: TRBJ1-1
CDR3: ASSSDGRVTEAF

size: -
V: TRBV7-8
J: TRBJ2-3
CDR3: ASSQLVTDTQY

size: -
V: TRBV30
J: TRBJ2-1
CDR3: AWSVLRLVPLPF

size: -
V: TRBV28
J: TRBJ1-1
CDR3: ASSGLRGRSEEAF

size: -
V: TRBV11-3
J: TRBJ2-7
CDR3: ASSLSGNGYEQY

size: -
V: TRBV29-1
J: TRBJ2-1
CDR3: SVEEVADSYNEQF

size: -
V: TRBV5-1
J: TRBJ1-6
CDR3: ASSLDGPGWGSPLH

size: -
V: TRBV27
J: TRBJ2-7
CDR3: ASSRGQGRYEQY

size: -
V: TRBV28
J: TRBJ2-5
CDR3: ASSSRLAGDQETQY

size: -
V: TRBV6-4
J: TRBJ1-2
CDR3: ASSEQPGQLPYGYT

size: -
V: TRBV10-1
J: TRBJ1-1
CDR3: ASSESYQGGTEAF

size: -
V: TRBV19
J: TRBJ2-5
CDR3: ASSPRGRDLKTQY

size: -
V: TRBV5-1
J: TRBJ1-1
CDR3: ASSLRPTGYLMNTEAF

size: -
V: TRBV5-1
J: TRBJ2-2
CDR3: ASSLKVGTGSGELF

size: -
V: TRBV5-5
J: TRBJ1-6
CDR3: ASSLVGSPLH

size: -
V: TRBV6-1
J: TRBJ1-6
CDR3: ASRGPNSPLH

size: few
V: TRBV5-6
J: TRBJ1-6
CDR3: ASSGTGWEPLH

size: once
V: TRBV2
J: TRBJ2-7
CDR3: ASSGWGSYEQY

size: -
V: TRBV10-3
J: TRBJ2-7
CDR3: AISDLAGAAHEQY

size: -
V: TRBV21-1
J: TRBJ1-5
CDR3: ASSKKARTEVQPQH

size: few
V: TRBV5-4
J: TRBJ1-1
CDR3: ASSPGQGASLGTEAF

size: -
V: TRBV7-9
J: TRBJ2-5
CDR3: ASSPGTGAQETQY

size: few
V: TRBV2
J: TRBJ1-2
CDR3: ATSRTGFNYGYT

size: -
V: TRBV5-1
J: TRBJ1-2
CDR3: ASSLEGHYGYT

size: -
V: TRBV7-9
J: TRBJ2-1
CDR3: ASSLWGWDEQF

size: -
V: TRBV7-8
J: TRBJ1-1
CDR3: ASSLTGFVTRGTEAF

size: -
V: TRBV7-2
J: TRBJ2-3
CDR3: ASSWTGTRGTDTQY

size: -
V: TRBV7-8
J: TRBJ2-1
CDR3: ASSSKGGPPLEQF

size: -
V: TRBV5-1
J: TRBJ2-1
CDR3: ASSRDWNEQF

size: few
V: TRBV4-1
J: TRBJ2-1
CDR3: ASSQRGPGGGTSPHNEQF

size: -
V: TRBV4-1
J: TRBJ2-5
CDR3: ASSQVGTAQETQY

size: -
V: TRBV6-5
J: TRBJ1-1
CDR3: ASSYRGVGAF

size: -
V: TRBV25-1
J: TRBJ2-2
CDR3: ASSGQGAGGRTGELF

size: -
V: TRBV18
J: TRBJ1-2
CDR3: ASSLGGTDGYT

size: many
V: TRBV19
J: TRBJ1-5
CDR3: ASGPGQGPWGNQPQH

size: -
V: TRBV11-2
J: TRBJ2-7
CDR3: ASSLRLAGGLSYEQY

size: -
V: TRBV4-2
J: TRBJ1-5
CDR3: ASSQEVTGLQPQH

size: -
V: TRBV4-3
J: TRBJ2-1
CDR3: ASSQDLAYNEQF

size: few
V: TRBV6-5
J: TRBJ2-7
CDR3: ATSASGTYEQY

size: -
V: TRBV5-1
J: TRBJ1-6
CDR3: ASRIGQGPNSPLH

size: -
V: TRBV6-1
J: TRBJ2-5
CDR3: ASQQGRQETQY

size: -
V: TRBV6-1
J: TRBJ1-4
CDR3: ASTGLTGVAEKLF

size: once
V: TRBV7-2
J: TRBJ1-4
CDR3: ASSLTWGGGSNEKLF

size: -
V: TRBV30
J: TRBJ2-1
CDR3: AWSAPTRPDGNEQF